This TCR beta chain was found in a study of cytomegalovirus exposure and HLA in healthy donors. 60 Vbeta and 13 Jbeta primers were used in PCR. The repertoire was sequenced with immunoSEQ multiplex PCR; TCRdb's copy has only in-frame clones and lacks some. This sample contains about 160,000 clones. V shed 0 bases, J shed 3 bases, and the junction held 6 bases outside the gene matches. This CDR3 has 16 residues. Germline-derived CDR1 and CDR2 are SGHRS and YFSETQ. The rearrangement uses TRBV5-1 and TRBJ2-5; 9 bases are a match to TRBD1. The TCR was taken from a woman aged 45-65 years in good health and CMV-seronegative. Sequencing was carried out using PBMCs. CDR3 nucleotide sequence: TGCGCCAGCAGCTTGGATCCGGGACAGGGTGAAGAGACCCAGTACTTC. Protein sequence: CASSLDPGQGEETQYF.